This T cell receptor (beta chain) derives from a study of shared clonotypes between healthy human individuals. Regarding the study as a whole: A reduction in generation probabilities was seen for non-shared clonotypes relative to those shared by all four donors. Across subsets, estimated richness was generally greater for naive than for memory populations.

Trimming removed 1 base at V and 7 bases at J, with 13 bases between. Germline V gene lookup returns CDR1 SGHTA and CDR2 FQGNSA. The CDR3 is 15 residues long. Comments on this clone: As yet, its antigen is unknown.

In the sorted-subset replicate PCRs, about 190 ng DNA, around 30,000 T cell genomes, was used. TCRdb's table, derived via immunoSEQ multiplex PCR, lists solely in-frame clones and lacks some. The data show some 2.1 million clones, over 85% seen once. The clonotype comes from a man aged 18 to 35 in good health. The rearrangement uses TRBV7-2 and TRBJ2-2; no clear D gene. The sequencing input was naive CD4+ T cells sorted from blood. Subset given: CD45RA+ positively selected. The CDR3 DNA reads as TGTGCCAGCAGCTTAGACAGTTTATTACTCGGGGAGCTGTTTTTT. Its translation: CASSLDSLLLGELFF.